This T cell receptor beta chain was sequenced in a study of T cell repertoires in cytomegalovirus infection. The sample holds many counts of this clonotype. Each CDR3 protein is one row after TCRdb ran MiXCR on the reads. This sample has roughly 300,000 distinct CDR3 sequences; more than 8% occur once, and the top ten carry around 4.1%. The TCR comes from a human donor in good health (CMV status not recorded). Some clones in this sample may be carry-over from other donors' samples. The source material was PBMCs.

The CDR3: CAINRDGAYNEQFF. The DNA of the CDR3 is TGTGCCATCAACCGGGACGGTGCCTACAATGAGCAGTTCTTC. V usage is TRBV10-3 and J usage is TRBJ2-1, with D perhaps assigned TRBD1 or TRBD2 (5 bases each). Trimming removed 7 bases from V and 2 bases from J, with 12 bases in between. This CDR3 has 14 residues. Germline values: CDR1 ENHRY, CDR2 SYGVKD.